Shown below are 14 T cell receptor beta chains from a single sample sequenced in a study of shared T cell receptors in the human thymus. Profiled with immunoSEQ multiplex PCR; TCRdb holds only in-frame clones, not every one. This sample has 640,000 or so clones, with more than 70% found just once. This sample also belongs to another study, concerning human thymus T cells.

The specimen was thymocytes. All receptors derive from a boy younger than two with a congenital heart defect.

The chain combines TRBV7-4 with TRBJ2-5, with D unclear. This CDR3 region has 12 residues. Germline loops: CDR1 SGHVT, CDR2 SQSDAQ. The V end lost 3 bases, the J end lost 2 bases, and 4 bases lay between the germline ends. CDR3 sequence (DNA): TGTGCCAGCAGCTTTCCTCAAGAGACCCAGTACTTC. This translates into CASSFPQETQYF.

This chain uses TRBV30 with TRBJ2-2, with 12 nucleotides matching TRBD1. There are 14 residues in the CDR3. The germline V gene encodes CDR1 GTSNPN and CDR2 SVGIG (reference sequence). V lost 5 bases, J lost 4 bases, and 2 bases stayed unmatched. CDR3 in amino acids: CAWGTGGSTGELFF. Here the CDR3 DNA reads TGTGCCTGGGGGACAGGGGGCAGCACCGGGGAGCTGTTTTTT.

This chain joins TRBV4-1 and TRBJ1-1, with unresolved D. The CDR3 is made up of 13 amino acids. Trimming removed 8 bases at V and 10 bases at J, with 20 bases between. CDR1 is MGHRA, CDR2 YSYEKL, per germline. The CDR3 DNA reads as TGCGCCAGCCGGCGGCATGAGGAGTTGAGAGCTTTCTTT. Translated, it gives CASRRHEELRAFF.

This chain connects TRBV28 to TRBJ1-2, with TRBD1 identical over 7 bases. Trimming removed 3 bases from V and 8 bases from J; junction bases left unmatched: 18. CDR1 MDHEN and CDR2 SYDVKM come from the germline V gene. This CDR3 has 17 amino acids. CDR3 DNA: TGTGCCAGCAGTTTGCCCCCGGGACAGTTGTATTTGGGGGGCTACACCTTC. This sequence encodes CASSLPPGQLYLGGYTF.

The rearrangement joins TRBV7-8 to TRBJ2-7; D might be TRBD2 (6 bases). Germline V CDR1 and CDR2: SGHVS, FQNEAQ. CDR3 size: 13 residues. V was cut by 3 bases and J by 7 bases, with 13 bases left in between. The CDR3 loop reads CASSFGAGFEQYF. CDR3 in DNA: TGTGCCAGCAGCTTTGGGGCGGGGTTTGAGCAGTACTTC.

The chain couples TRBV28 to TRBJ2-1; weak D call: TRBD1 (6 bases). CDR3 length: 12 residues. CDR1 and CDR2 from the germline V gene are MDHEN and SYDVKM. Trimming took 7 bases from V and 14 from J, leaving 18 bases between them. CDR3 DNA sequence: TGTGCCAGCAAGGGACATCAAGGCGAAAAGTTCTTC. Amino acids: CASKGHQGEKFF.

The CDR3 loop reads CASSQNTGLEQYF. The CDR3, as DNA: TGTGCCAGCAGCCAAAATACAGGGCTCGAGCAGTACTTC. J is TRBJ2-7 and V is TRBV4-2; possible D gene TRBD1, 6 bases. The V gene lost 2 bases and the J gene lost 6 bases, with 11 bases spanning the gap. The length of the CDR3 is 13 residues. Per the germline V gene, CDR1 is LGHNA and CDR2 is YNFKEQ.

The V call is TRBV28, the J call TRBJ2-7; weak D call: TRBD1 (6 bases). V was clipped by 5 bases and J by 6 bases, with 17 bases between them. The CDR3 is made up of 14 amino acids. CDR1 is MDHEN and CDR2 is SYDVKM in the germline V gene. This CDR3 reads CASSGLGALVEQYF. CDR3 sequence (DNA): TGTGCCAGCAGTGGGTTGGGGGCTCTGGTCGAGCAGTACTTC. Filled out from reference TRBV28 and TRBJ2-7, the complete variable domain reads DVKVTQSSRYLVKRTGEKVFLECVQDMDHENMFWYRQDPGLGLRLIYFSYDVKMKEKGDIPEGYSVSREKKERFSLILESASTNQTSMYLCASSGLGALVEQYFGPGTRLTVT.

The chain recombines TRBV11-2 with TRBJ2-1; the D gene is possibly TRBD2 (5 bases). V lost 1 base to trimming and J lost 3 bases, with 19 bases between them. This CDR3 region has 18 residues. The germline V gene has CDR1 SGHAT and CDR2 FQNNGV. The CDR3 DNA reads TGTGCCAGCAGCTTAGGGGGTGGCGGCCCTAGCCGCTACAATGAGCAGTTCTTC. Translated, it gives CASSLGGGGPSRYNEQFF.

The chain employs TRBV14 and TRBJ2-1; D unclear. Germline assignment: CDR1 SGHDN and CDR2 FVKESK. The CDR3 has 16 residues. Trimming took off 0 bases at V and 9 bases at J, with 18 bases between the two ends. The DNA for the CDR3 is TGTGCCAGCAGCCAAGAGGCTAGTATCCTTTCTGGTGAGCAGTTCTTC. Its protein is CASSQEASILSGEQFF. Supplemented by reference TRBV14 and TRBJ2-1, the full variable domain reads EAGVTQFPSHSVIEKGQTVTLRCDPISGHDNLYWYRRVMGKEIKFLLHFVKESKQDESGMPNNRFLAERTGGTYSTLKVQPAELEDSGVYFCASSQEASILSGEQFFGPGTRLTVL.

The chain carries TRBV15 and TRBJ1-3; D is possibly TRBD1 (6 bases). The CDR3 spans 11 residues. In germline, CDR1 is LNHNV, CDR2 YYDKDF (reference sequence). Trimming left V 3 bases short and J 13 bases short, with 10 bases between. The CDR3 is CATSRTGTIYF. The CDR3 DNA reads TGTGCCACCAGCAGGACAGGCACTATATATTTT.

CDR3 in amino acids: CASSLERWLAEAQYF. CDR3 DNA: TGTGCCAGCAGCTTAGAACGTTGGCTAGCCGAGGCCCAGTACTTC. The chain couples TRBV7-8 to TRBJ2-5; TRBD2 is a possible D gene (5 bases). The CDR3 runs to 15 residues. V was shortened by 1 base and J by 9 bases, with 18 bases between the two germline ends. CDR1 SGHVS and CDR2 FQNEAQ come from the germline V gene.

This chain connects TRBV7-2 to TRBJ2-7; 10 bases align to TRBD2. CDR1 and CDR2 from the germline V gene are SGHTA and FQGNSA. V shed 4 bases, J shed 9 bases, and the junction held 18 bases outside the gene matches. There are 17 residues in the CDR3. CDR3 DNA: TGTGCCAGCAGCTCCCGCCCGTTAGCGGGGGGCCCTAGGAGGCAGTACTTC. It codes for CASSSRPLAGGPRRQYF.

This chain links TRBV4-1 with TRBJ2-3, with D possibly being TRBD2 (5 bases). This CDR3 comprises 19 residues. With 4 bases removed from V and 0 bases from J, the gap between germline ends came to 23 bases. Germline-derived CDR1 and CDR2 are MGHRA and YSYEKL. Written as DNA, the CDR3 is TGCGCCAGCAGCCTCCGCTTTGGGAGTCAACGCTCTAGCACAGATACGCAGTATTTT. It specifies CASSLRFGSQRSSTDTQYF.